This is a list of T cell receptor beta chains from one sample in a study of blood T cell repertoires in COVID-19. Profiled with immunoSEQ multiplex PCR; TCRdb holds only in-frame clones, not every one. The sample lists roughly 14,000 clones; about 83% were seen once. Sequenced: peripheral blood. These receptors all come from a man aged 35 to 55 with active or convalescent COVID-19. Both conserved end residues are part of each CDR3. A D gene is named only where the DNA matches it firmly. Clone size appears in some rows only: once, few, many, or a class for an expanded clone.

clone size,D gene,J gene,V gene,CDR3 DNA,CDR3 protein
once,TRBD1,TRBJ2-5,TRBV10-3,TGTGCCACCGGGACAGGGGAGAGGGAGACCCAGTACTTC,CATGTGERETQYF
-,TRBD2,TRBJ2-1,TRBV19,TGTGCCAGTACCGGGCCCGGGAGGTCCTACAATGAGCAGTTCTTC,CASTGPGRSYNEQFF
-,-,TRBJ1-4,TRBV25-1,TGTGCCAGCAGTGGGGGGCCAGGAGAAAAACTGTTTTTT,CASSGGPGEKLFF
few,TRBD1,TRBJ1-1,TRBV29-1,TGCAGCGTTTTAGGGGGCAGCACAAACACTGAAGCTTTCTTT,CSVLGGSTNTEAFF
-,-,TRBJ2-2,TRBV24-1,TGTGCCACCAGTGATGGAGGACCAAACACCGGGGAGCTGTTTTTT,CATSDGGPNTGELFF
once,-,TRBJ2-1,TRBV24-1,TGTGCCACCAGTGATTTTGCCAACCGGGGGGCGGGTGAGCAGTTCTTC,CATSDFANRGAGEQFF
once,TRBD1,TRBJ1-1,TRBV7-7,TGTGCTAGCAGCTTGGCCCGGGACAGGGGCCCTTTGAACACTGAAGCTTTCTTT,CASSLARDRGPLNTEAFF
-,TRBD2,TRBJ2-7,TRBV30,TGTGCCTGGGCGGGAGCCCCCTACGAGCAGTACTTC,CAWAGAPYEQYF
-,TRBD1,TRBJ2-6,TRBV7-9,TGTGCCAGCAGCTCAAAACTGACAGGGTTTGCTGGGGCCAACGTCCTGACTTTC,CASSSKLTGFAGANVLTF
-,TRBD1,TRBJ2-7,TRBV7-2,TGTGCCAGCAGTGGTGGGACAGGGAAAATCTACGAGCAGTACTTC,CASSGGTGKIYEQYF
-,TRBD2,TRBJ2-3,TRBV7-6,TGTGCCAGCAGCGTAGCCTCTAGCGGGAGTCTATCAGATACGCAGTATTTT,CASSVASSGSLSDTQYF
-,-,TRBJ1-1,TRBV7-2,TGTGCCAGCAGCTTACTGAGGAACACTGAAGCTTTCTTT,CASSLLRNTEAFF
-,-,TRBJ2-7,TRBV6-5,TGTGCCAGCAGGACCGGACAGAGCTCCTACGAGCAGTACTTC,CASRTGQSSYEQYF
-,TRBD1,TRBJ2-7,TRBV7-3,TGTGCCAGCCCGACAGGGGGCAGGACGGAGCAGTACTTC,CASPTGGRTEQYF
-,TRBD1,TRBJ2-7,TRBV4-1,TGCGCCAGCTCTGACAGGGCCAACGAGCAGTACTTC,CASSDRANEQYF
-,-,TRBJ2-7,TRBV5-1,TGCGCCAGCAGCGGGGACGTTGGGAGGTACGAGCAGTACTTC,CASSGDVGRYEQYF
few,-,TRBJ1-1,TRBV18,TGTGCCAGCTCACGCGGCCCTAACACTGAAGCTTTCTTT,CASSRGPNTEAFF
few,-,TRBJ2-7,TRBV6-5,TGTGCCAGCAGTACCGGGACATTAGGGAGCCACGAGCAGTACTTC,CASSTGTLGSHEQYF
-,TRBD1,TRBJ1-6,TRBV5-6,TGTGCCAGCAGCACACCGACAGGGGTTCGGTCACCCCTCCACTTT,CASSTPTGVRSPLHF
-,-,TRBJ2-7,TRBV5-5,TGTGCCAGCAGCTTGGCCGCGGCACAGGCGAGCTCCTACGAGCAGTACTTC,CASSLAAAQASSYEQYF
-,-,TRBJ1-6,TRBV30,TGTGCCTGGAGGAAACTCGACAGGTCTTGGATGGCACCCCTCCACTTT,CAWRKLDRSWMAPLHF
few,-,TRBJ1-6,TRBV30,TGTGCCTGGAGTATGAGCTTGGCAGGGGACCTACCCCTCCACTTT,CAWSMSLAGDLPLHF
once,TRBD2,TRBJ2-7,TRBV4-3,TGCGCCAGCAGCCAAGCGGGGGGTCCGTACGAGCAGTACTTC,CASSQAGGPYEQYF
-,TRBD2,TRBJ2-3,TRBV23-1,TGCGCCAGCAGAGGGGATCAAACGCCAACGGGAGGGGACGACCTCACAGATACGCAGTATTTT,CASRGDQTPTGGDDLTDTQYF
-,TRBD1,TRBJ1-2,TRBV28,TGTGCCAGCAGTTTGGCAGGCCGAGGACAGGGGAATGGCTACACCTTC,CASSLAGRGQGNGYTF
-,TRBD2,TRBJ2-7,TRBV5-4,TGTGCCAGCAGCTCGCCGAGTAGCGGGAGAGGCGAGCAGTACTTC,CASSSPSSGRGEQYF
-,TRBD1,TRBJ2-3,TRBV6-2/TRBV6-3,TGTGCCAGCAGCTCGACAGGGGTAGATACGCAGTATTTT,CASSSTGVDTQYF
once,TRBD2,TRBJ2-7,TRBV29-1,TGCAGCGTATCCGGGACTAGCGCTACCTACGAGCAGTACTTC,CSVSGTSATYEQYF
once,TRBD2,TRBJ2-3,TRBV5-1,TGCGCCAGCAGCGGACTAGCGGGAGAAGATACGCAGTATTTT,CASSGLAGEDTQYF
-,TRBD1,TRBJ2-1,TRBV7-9,TGTGCCAGCAGCTTATTGGCGGACAGGTACAATGAGCAGTTCTTC,CASSLLADRYNEQFF
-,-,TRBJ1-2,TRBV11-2,TGTGCCAGCAGCTTAGGACTCTATGGCTACACCTTC,CASSLGLYGYTF
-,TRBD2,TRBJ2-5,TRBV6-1,TGTGCCAGCAGTGCCGGACTAGCGGGATTGGAGGAGACCCAGTACTTC,CASSAGLAGLEETQYF